This TCR beta chain was recorded in a study of early T cells in non-severe SARS-CoV-2 infection. This clonotype was counted between two and nine times. After removal of 7 bases from V and 3 bases from J, the junction contained 9 bases not matched to a gene. Germline V gives CDR1 MGHRA, CDR2 YSYEKL. The length of the CDR3 is 15 residues. Each CDR3 protein is one row after TCRdb ran MiXCR on the 5' RACE reads. The sample lists some 77,000 distinct CDR3 sequences, less than 5.5% occurring once. This specimen was whole blood, taken at baseline. The rearrangement links TRBV4-1 to TRBJ2-3; 8 nucleotides match TRBD2. The clonotype was recovered from an adult who was a healthcare worker with PCR-confirmed SARS-CoV-2 infection or an uninfected control (not recorded which). The CDR3 spells CASKGGGRRTDTQYF. CDR3 bases: TGCGCCAGCAAGGGGGGCGGGAGGAGGACAGATACGCAGTATTTT.